This T cell receptor beta chain came from a study of cytomegalovirus exposure and HLA in healthy donors. Findings and caveats of the study: The study carried out a later analysis of TCR beta sequences. It associated some 17,000 of them with specific HLA alleles at a false discovery rate of 0.05. Only CMV serostatus was available as immune exposure information.

Healthy donors of bone marrow made up the group. It was with 60 Vbeta and 13 Jbeta primers that the PCR ran. Authors' methods: A later analysis counted approximately 88 million unique TCR beta chains, around 12 million shared. Profiled with immunoSEQ multiplex PCR; TCRdb holds only in-frame clones, not every one. The V and J calls and clone size are taken from that table; D and trimming were inferred from the DNA. The sample carries 95,000 to 150,000 clones, 50% to 80% recorded once. V was trimmed by 8 bases and J by 5 bases, leaving 12 bases between them. CDR3 length equals 11 residues. CDR1 is GTSNPN, CDR2 SVGIG, per germline (reference sequence). For this clone: Its antigen remains unidentified.

Sequences were obtained from PBMCs. The TCR originated in a woman aged 40 to 50 in good health and CMV-seropositive. This rearrangement joins TRBV30 to TRBJ1-1; no reliable D call. The DNA for the CDR3 is TGTGCCCTCGGCGGGGTAACTGAAGCTTTCTTT. It specifies CALGGVTEAFF.